This TCR beta chain was captured in a study of cytomegalovirus exposure and HLA in healthy donors. Turning to this clone: Its antigen is undetermined.

Whole-study findings and limits: V- and J-gene trimming in TCR beta was tied to a missense DCLRE1C variant by an analysis performed later. The study reported that TCR beta sequences accurately predicted HLA-A and HLA-B alleles in most subjects. The classifier was said to identify cytomegalovirus status with high specificity and sensitivity. Several V segments, TRBV6-2 and TRBV6-3 among them, could not be told apart and were dropped.

The CDR3 spans 16 residues. The ends lost 0 bases at V and 3 bases at J; junction bases unmatched: 7. Germline loops: CDR1 SGDLS, CDR2 YYNGEE. 60 Vbeta and 13 Jbeta primers were used in PCR. Generated by immunoSEQ multiplex PCR, the TCRdb table keeps only in-frame clones and is missing some. The profile shows 150,000 to 200,000 clones, over 70% of them singletons. This chain links TRBV9 with TRBJ1-1; TRBD1 agrees at 8 bases. The receptor was isolated from a woman aged 45 to 65 in good health and CMV-seropositive. The sequenced material came from PBMCs. The CDR3 is CASSVAPLTGDTEAFF. The CDR3 region has the DNA TGTGCCAGCAGCGTAGCTCCCCTGACAGGGGACACTGAAGCTTTCTTT.